This T cell receptor (beta chain) is drawn from a study of shared clonotypes between healthy human individuals. The V end lost 7 bases, the J end lost 7 bases, and 13 bases lay between the germline ends. Germline V gene sequence: CDR1 MGHRA, CDR2 YSYEKL. CDR3 length equals 13 residues. Profiling relied on immunoSEQ multiplex PCR, and the TCRdb table lists in-frame clones only, not all of them. Among a few million clones listed, around 90% were seen once. Turning to this clone: Its antigen remains unidentified.

Whole-study findings and limits: The authors sampled blood alone, and tissue repertoires likely differ.

V is TRBV4-1 and J is TRBJ1-4; D remains ambiguous. The TCR originated in a man younger than 35 in good health. Some clones in this sample may be carry-over from other donors' samples. The sample comprised naive CD4+ T cells from PBMCs. Sample subset: CD45RA+ positively selected. The chain's CDR3 is CASTYGLGEKLFF. The DNA of the CDR3 is TGCGCCAGCACATATGGGTTGGGTGAAAAACTGTTTTTT.